A selection of T cell receptor beta chains follows, all from one sample in a study of shared clonotypes between healthy human individuals. Clones were sequenced by immunoSEQ multiplex PCR, and TCRdb holds only the in-frame ones, with some missing. The sample yields about a million clones, about 75% seen once. The specimen sequenced was memory CD4+ T cells sorted from blood. The origin of the receptors is a man between 18 and 35 years old in good health. Both conserved end residues are part of each CDR3. The D gene is left open where the match is weak. Rows may omit the clone size; those that give it use once, few, many or a size class.

size	V	D	J	DNA	CDR3
-	TRBV9	-	TRBJ2-7	TGTGCCAGCGGGGCAGGGTCAGGCTACGAGCAGTACTTC	CASGAGSGYEQYF
-	TRBV11-3	TRBD1	TRBJ2-7	TGTGCCAGCAGCCTCGCGGACAGGTTCCACGAGCAGTACTTC	CASSLADRFHEQYF
-	TRBV4-1	TRBD2	TRBJ2-7	TGCGCCAGCAGCCTGGTTCTAGCGGGAGACGAGCAGTACTTC	CASSLVLAGDEQYF
-	TRBV5-4	-	TRBJ2-5	TGTGCCAGCAGCAGGGGAAGGGAGACCCAGTACTTC	CASSRGRETQYF
-	TRBV5-1	TRBD2	TRBJ2-5	TGCGCCAGCAGCTCGCTAGCGGGAGTTGCGGAGACCCAGTACTTC	CASSSLAGVAETQYF
few	TRBV7-8	-	TRBJ2-5	TGTGCCAGCAGCTTCCAAGAGACCCAGTACTTC	CASSFQETQYF
-	TRBV5-4	-	TRBJ2-5	TGTGCCAGCAGTTCGTACCAAGAGACCCAGTACTTC	CASSSYQETQYF
-	TRBV6-6	-	TRBJ1-2	TGTGCCAGCAGTCCCTATACAGCTAACTATGGCTACACCTTC	CASSPYTANYGYTF
-	TRBV29-1	TRBD2	TRBJ2-1	TGCAGCGCTGCGCGGGGGGGCAACAATGAGCAGTTCTTC	CSAARGGNNEQFF
-	TRBV18	-	TRBJ1-1	TGTGCCAGCTCACCACCGAGGGTCGGCACTGAAGCTTTCTTT	CASSPPRVGTEAFF
-	TRBV4-3	-	TRBJ2-7	TGCGCCAGCAGCCAAGCTTGGAACCCTTCTTGGCCCTACGAGCAGTACTTC	CASSQAWNPSWPYEQYF
few	TRBV18	-	TRBJ1-6	TGTGCCAGCTCACACCTCGACTCACCCCTCCACTTT	CASSHLDSPLHF
-	TRBV5-6	-	TRBJ2-5	TGTGCCAGCAGCTACGGGCAGGGCGCTGGCGAGACCCAGTACTTC	CASSYGQGAGETQYF
-	TRBV6-6	TRBD1	TRBJ2-5	TGTGCCAGCAGTGGGACAGGGTTGGGGGAGACCCAGTACTTC	CASSGTGLGETQYF
-	TRBV11-3	-	TRBJ1-1	TGTGCCAGCAGCTTACTGGGGTCGCGGACTGAAGCTTTCTTT	CASSLLGSRTEAFF
-	TRBV19	TRBD2	TRBJ2-1	TGTGCCAGTAGTATCCGGGACTACCCTGACAATGAGCAGTTCTTC	CASSIRDYPDNEQFF
-	TRBV25-1	-	TRBJ2-7	TGTGCCAGCAGTGAACCCTTAACAGGAAGATACGAGCAGTACTTC	CASSEPLTGRYEQYF
-	TRBV4-3	-	TRBJ1-2	TGCGCCAGCAGCCAAGAAAGTGCGCCTAACTATGGCTACACCTTC	CASSQESAPNYGYTF
-	TRBV9	TRBD1	TRBJ2-5	TGTGCCAGCAGCGTAGCAGGGGGCGCAGAGACCCAGTACTTC	CASSVAGGAETQYF